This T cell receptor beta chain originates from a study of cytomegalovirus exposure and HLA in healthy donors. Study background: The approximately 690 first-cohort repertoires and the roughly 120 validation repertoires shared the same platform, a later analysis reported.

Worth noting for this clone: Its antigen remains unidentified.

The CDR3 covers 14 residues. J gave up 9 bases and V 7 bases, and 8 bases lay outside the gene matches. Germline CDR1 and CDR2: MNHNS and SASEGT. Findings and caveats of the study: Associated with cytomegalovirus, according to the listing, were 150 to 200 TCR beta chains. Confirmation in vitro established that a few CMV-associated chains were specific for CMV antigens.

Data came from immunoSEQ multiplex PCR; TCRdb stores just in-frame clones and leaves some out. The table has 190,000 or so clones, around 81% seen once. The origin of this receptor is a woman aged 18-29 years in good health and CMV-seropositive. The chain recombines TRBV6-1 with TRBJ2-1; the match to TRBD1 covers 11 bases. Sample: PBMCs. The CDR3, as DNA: TGTGCCAGCACCGCCGGGACAGGGGGGGGTGAGCAGTTCTTC. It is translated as CASTAGTGGGEQFF.